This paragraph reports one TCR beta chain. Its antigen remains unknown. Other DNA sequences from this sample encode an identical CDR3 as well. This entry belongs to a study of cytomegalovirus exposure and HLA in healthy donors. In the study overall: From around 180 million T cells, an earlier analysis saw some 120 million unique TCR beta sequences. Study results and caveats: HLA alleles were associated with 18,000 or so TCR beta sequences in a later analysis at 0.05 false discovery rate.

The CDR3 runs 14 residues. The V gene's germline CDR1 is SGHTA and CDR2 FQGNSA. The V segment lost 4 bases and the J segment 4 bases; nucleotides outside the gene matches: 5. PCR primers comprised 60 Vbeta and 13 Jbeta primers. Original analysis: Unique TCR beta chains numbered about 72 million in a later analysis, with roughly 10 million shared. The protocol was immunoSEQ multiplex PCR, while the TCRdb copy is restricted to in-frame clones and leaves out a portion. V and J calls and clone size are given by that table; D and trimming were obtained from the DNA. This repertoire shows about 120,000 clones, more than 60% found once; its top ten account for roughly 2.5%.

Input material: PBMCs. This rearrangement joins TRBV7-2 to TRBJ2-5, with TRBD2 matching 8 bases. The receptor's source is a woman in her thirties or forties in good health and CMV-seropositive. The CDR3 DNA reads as TGTGCCAGCAGCTCCGGGACTAGAGCAGAGACCCAGTACTTC. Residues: CASSSGTRAETQYF.